This T cell receptor (beta chain) was profiled in a study of shared clonotypes between healthy human individuals. Study-level information: Three CD4 naive, three CD4 memory, two CD8 naive and one CD8 memory plate were used per donor.

Clones were sequenced by immunoSEQ multiplex PCR, and TCRdb holds only the in-frame ones, with some missing. The sample records 2.3 million or so clones, 85% to 95% being singletons. This CDR3 spans 13 amino acids. V shed 9 bases and J 3 bases; nucleotides not matched to a gene: 7. Germline V gene data show CDR1 as SGHRS and CDR2 as YFSETQ. This clonotype originated in a young man in good health. Some clones in this sample may be carry-over from other donors' samples. This chain joins TRBV5-1 and TRBJ2-7; TRBD1 aligns across 9 bases. Source material: naive CD4+ T cells from PBMCs. The sample's subset: CD45RA+ positively selected. The CDR3: CAIATGGFYEQYF. For the CDR3, the DNA is TGCGCCATCGCGACAGGGGGTTTCTACGAGCAGTACTTC.